What follows are 27 T cell receptor beta chains derived from one specimen sequenced in a study of CD8 T cells in Susac syndrome. With random hexamers, reverse transcription was performed on roughly 0.45 to 1 ug of RNA. Via MiXCR, TCRdb re-called the immunoSEQ multiplex PCR reads, giving one row per CDR3 protein. Altogether under 95,000 distinct CDR3 sequences are present, 95% being singletons, with the ten largest covering under 0.6%. Sequencing input: CD8+ T cells from PBMCs. Source of these receptors: a human donor with Susac syndrome.

The chain uses TRBV30 and TRBJ1-5; tentatively, D is TRBD1 (6 bases). The CDR3 is made up of 15 amino acids. Germline V gives CDR1 GTSNPN, CDR2 SVGIG (reference sequence). V was trimmed by 2 bases and J by 0 bases, leaving 11 bases between them. CDR3 loop: CAWSPGQYSNQPQHF. The CDR3 DNA is TGTGCCTGGAGTCCCGGACAGTATAGCAATCAGCCCCAGCATTTT.

This sequence joins TRBV7-6 and TRBJ2-1, with D unclear. The CDR3 spans 14 residues. V lost 1 base, J lost 4 bases, and 8 bases lay in between. Germline V gene data show CDR1 as SGHVS and CDR2 as FNYEAQ. The CDR3 loop reads CASSLVPRYNEQFF. DNA of the CDR3: TGTGCCAGCAGCTTAGTGCCGCGATACAATGAGCAGTTCTTC.

This chain connects TRBV5-1 to TRBJ2-7; maybe TRBD2 (6 bases). Trimming shortened V by 4 bases and J by 0 bases, and 8 bases separated the two germline ends. Per the germline V gene, CDR1 is SGHRS and CDR2 is YFSETQ. CDR3 length equals 13 residues. CDR3 coding DNA: TGCGCCAGCAGCGTCGGGAGCTCCTACGAGCAGTACTTC. It yields the protein CASSVGSSYEQYF.

This clonotype was observed a single time. The chain is built from TRBV28 and TRBJ2-5; 9 bases are shared with TRBD1. The CDR3 is 19 amino acids. V shed 2 bases and J 4 bases; nucleotides not matched to a gene: 17. Germline V CDR1 and CDR2: MDHEN, SYDVKM. CDR3 DNA sequence: TGTGCCAGCAGTTTAAAGGGGGACACCGGGACAGGGAGGGGAGAGACCCAGTACTTC. This encodes CASSLKGDTGTGRGETQYF.

The J gene is TRBJ2-5, the V gene TRBV10-3; no clear D. This CDR3 is built from 12 residues. V gave up 3 bases and J gave up 2 bases, with 4 bases separating them. CDR1 is ENHRY and CDR2 is SYGVKD in the germline V gene. The CDR3: CAISEGQETQYF. CDR3 nucleotide sequence: TGTGCCATCAGTGAAGGGCAAGAGACCCAGTACTTC.

This sequence joins TRBV5-4 and TRBJ1-3; D not certain. Deletions cut 0 bases from V and 6 bases from J, with 13 bases between. Germline values: CDR1 SGHNT, CDR2 YYREEE (reference sequence). This CDR3 contains 15 residues. CDR3 amino acids: CASSLAPGLENTIYF. The CDR3 DNA sequence: TGTGCCAGCAGCTTGGCCCCAGGATTGGAAAACACCATATATTTT.

The chain recombines TRBV29-1 with TRBJ2-1; 9 nucleotides agree with TRBD1. Germline lookup yields CDR1 SQVTM and CDR2 ANQGSEA. V lost 1 base to trimming and J lost 7 bases; unmatched junction nucleotides: 8. The CDR3 consists of 15 residues. The DNA of the CDR3 is TGCAGCGTTGAAGTCTGGACAGGGGCCGGGAATGAGCAGTTCTTC. Translated: CSVEVWTGAGNEQFF.

This clonotype was seen once. CDR3 nucleotide sequence: TGCAGTGCCTTACCCCCGGGACAGGGTCTCGTGGAGCTGTTTTTT. Its protein product is CSALPPGQGLVELFF. The chain employs TRBV20-1 and TRBJ2-2; the match to TRBD1 covers 9 bases. Per the germline V gene, CDR1 is DFQATT and CDR2 is SNEGSKA (reference sequence). This CDR3 spans 15 amino acids. With V trimmed by 6 bases and J by 10 bases, 15 bases remained unmatched.

The V call is TRBV4-1, the J call TRBJ2-7; TRBD2 matches at 8 bases. This CDR3 spans 17 amino acids. The germline V gene encodes CDR1 MGHRA and CDR2 YSYEKL. The V and J ends lost 1 base and 3 bases, in that order; junction bases with no gene match: 11. The CDR3 DNA follows: TGCGCCAGCAGCCAAGCTAGCGGGCCCATTTTCGACTACGAGCAGTACTTC. As protein: CASSQASGPIFDYEQYF.

V is TRBV3-1 and J is TRBJ2-6; D not certain. The germline V gene encodes CDR1 LGHDT and CDR2 YNNKEL (reference sequence). This CDR3 has 16 amino acids. Trimming removed 4 bases from V and 2 bases from J, with 12 bases in between. The CDR3 reads CASSPLMGTGANVLTF. CDR3 nucleotides: TGTGCCAGCAGCCCCCTAATGGGGACTGGGGCCAACGTCCTGACTTTC.

The J gene is TRBJ2-1, the V gene TRBV24-1; a weak D match, TRBD2 (5 bases). This CDR3 has 12 residues. Germline V gene sequence: CDR1 KGHDR, CDR2 SFDVKD. V gave up 6 bases and J gave up 7 bases, with 9 bases separating them. CDR3 coding DNA: TGTGCCACCAGTAGCGGCACTAATGAGCAGTTCTTC. The encoded protein is CATSSGTNEQFF.

This clonotype was seen more than once but under ten times. The chain combines TRBV4-1 with TRBJ1-5; D gene ambiguous. This CDR3 spans 14 amino acids. Germline-derived CDR1 and CDR2 are MGHRA and YSYEKL. Trimming stripped 0 bases from V and 4 bases from J, with 7 bases between. CDR3 residues: CASSQDRGNQPQHF. CDR3 coding DNA: TGCGCCAGCAGCCAAGATCGGGGTAATCAGCCCCAGCATTTT.

This clonotype was counted once. The rearrangement uses TRBV15 and TRBJ2-7; 8 bases fit TRBD1. This CDR3 has 14 amino acids. J gave up 5 bases and V 1 base, and 4 bases lay outside the gene matches. Germline CDR1 LNHNV, CDR2 YYDKDF (reference sequence). The CDR3 here is CATSRVPGQDEQYF. CDR3 bases: TGTGCCACCAGCAGAGTCCCGGGACAGGACGAGCAGTACTTC.

The rearrangement uses TRBV5-6 and TRBJ1-2; 8 bases are a match to TRBD1. In germline, CDR1 is SGHDT, CDR2 YYEEEE. The ends lost 5 bases at V and 4 bases at J; junction bases unmatched: 4. The CDR3 is made up of 13 amino acids. DNA for the CDR3: TGTGCCAGCAGTTCAGGGGGCGCCTATGGCTACACCTTC. Amino acids: CASSSGGAYGYTF.

The chain recombines TRBV29-1 with TRBJ2-3; TRBD2 agrees at 9 bases. The CDR3 runs to 13 residues. Germline V gene lookup returns CDR1 SQVTM and CDR2 ANQGSEA. The ends lost 5 bases at V and 1 base at J; junction bases unmatched: 1. The CDR3 bases are TGCAGCGTTCTAGCGGGACGCACAGATACGCAGTATTTT. Encoded protein: CSVLAGRTDTQYF.

The chain uses TRBV20-1 and TRBJ2-5; TRBD2 matches at 16 bases. The length of the CDR3 is 15 residues. Trimming removed 3 bases from V and 4 bases from J; junction bases left unmatched: 2. Per germline, CDR1 DFQATT and CDR2 SNEGSKA (reference sequence). CDR3 coding DNA: TGCAGTGCTAGGGGACTAGCGGGAGGGCGAGAGACCCAGTACTTC. The encoded protein is CSARGLAGGRETQYF.

The rearrangement links TRBV28 to TRBJ2-3, with 7 bases lining up with TRBD1. The CDR3 spans 15 residues. The V segment lost 6 bases and the J segment 3 bases; nucleotides outside the gene matches: 9. CDR1 MDHEN and CDR2 SYDVKM come from the germline V gene. The CDR3 region is CASSPGTAWTDTQYF. The CDR3 nucleotides read TGTGCCAGCAGCCCCGGGACAGCCTGGACAGATACGCAGTATTTT.

In this sample, this clonotype turned up a few times. The chain couples TRBV19 to TRBJ2-5; D gene unclear. The germline CDR1 and CDR2 sequences are LNHDA and SQIVND (reference sequence). V was cut by 5 bases and J by 1 base, with 2 bases left in between. The CDR3 covers 11 residues. The CDR3 DNA follows: TGTGCCAGTAGTTCCCAAGAGACCCAGTACTTC. Encoded protein: CASSSQETQYF.

J is TRBJ2-7 and V is TRBV29-1; 7 bases are a match to TRBD2. The V gene end was trimmed by 1 base and the J gene end by 2 bases; junction bases not matched to a gene: 5. The CDR3 extends over 14 amino acids. The V gene's germline CDR1 is SQVTM and CDR2 ANQGSEA. CDR3 DNA: TGCAGCGTTGAAGGGCGGGGGTTCCCCTACGAGCAGTACTTC. This codes for CSVEGRGFPYEQYF.

This chain uses TRBV13 with TRBJ2-5; D might be TRBD2 (5 bases). Between the trimmed V and J ends, which lost 5 bases and 0 bases, there was a span of 10 bases. Germline V CDR1 and CDR2: PRHDT, FYEKMQ (reference sequence). The CDR3 has 14 residues. CDR3 in DNA: TGTGCCAGCAGCCAAGCCGGGAACCAAGAGACCCAGTACTTC. This translates into CASSQAGNQETQYF.

V usage is TRBV27 and J usage is TRBJ2-7, with no clear D. Germline-derived CDR1 and CDR2 are MNHEY and SMNVEV (reference sequence). CDR3 length: 12 residues. Deletions cut 8 bases from V and 3 bases from J, with 11 bases between. In nucleotides, the CDR3 is TGTGCCAGCGGACCCTCAAACTACGAGCAGTACTTC. Amino acids: CASGPSNYEQYF.

The V and J genes are TRBV4-3 and TRBJ2-1, with TRBD1 identical over 9 bases. The CDR3 extends over 16 amino acids. V trimming: 0 bases; J trimming: 8 bases; junction bases outside the gene matches: 8. Germline CDR1 and CDR2: LGHNA and YSLEER. For the CDR3, the DNA is TGCGCCAGCAGCCAAGATGACAGGGGGATCCTCGATGAGCAGTTCTTC. It encodes CASSQDDRGILDEQFF.

CDR3: CASSFVVYEQYF. As DNA, the CDR3 is TGTGCCAGCAGTTTTGTAGTTTACGAGCAGTACTTC. V gene TRBV12-3 or TRBV12-4 combines with J gene TRBJ2-7; D gene ambiguous. The CDR3 sequence is 12 residues long. Trimming removed 3 bases at V and 4 bases at J, with 7 bases between.

V and J are TRBV9 and TRBJ2-1, with D hard to call. The CDR3 sequence is 15 residues long. The germline V gene has CDR1 SGDLS and CDR2 YYNGEE. V dropped 0 bases and J dropped 4 bases, with 11 bases sitting between them. CDR3 DNA sequence: TGTGCCAGCAGCGTAGGACGGGTTACGTACAATGAGCAGTTCTTC. Protein product: CASSVGRVTYNEQFF. The complete variable domain, with remaining parts taken from reference TRBV9 and TRBJ2-1, reads DSGVTQTPKHLITATGQRVTLRCSPRSGDLSVYWYQQSLDQGLQFLIQYYNGEERAKGNILERFSAQQFPDLHSELNLSSLELGDSALYFCASSVGRVTYNEQFFGPGTRLTVL.

This chain links TRBV4-3 with TRBJ1-2; D uncertain. This CDR3 is 14 amino acids long. Germline-derived CDR1 and CDR2 are LGHNA and YSLEER. V was shortened by 0 bases and J by 8 bases, with 13 bases between the two germline ends. This CDR3 reads CASSQDLSSRGYTF. The CDR3 region has the DNA TGCGCCAGCAGCCAAGATTTGAGCTCTCGAGGCTACACCTTC.

The chain couples TRBV29-1 to TRBJ2-3, with D possibly TRBD1 on 6 matching bases. Germline V gene data show CDR1 as SQVTM and CDR2 as ANQGSEA. V dropped 4 bases and J dropped 0 bases, with 8 bases sitting between them. The CDR3 extends over 13 amino acids. The CDR3 DNA sequence: TGCAGCGTTGCGCAGGGGAGCACAGATACGCAGTATTTT. Residues: CSVAQGSTDTQYF.

This clonotype was detected once. V usage is TRBV5-6 and J usage is TRBJ2-7, with 10 bases matching TRBD2. In germline, CDR1 is SGHDT, CDR2 YYEEEE. This CDR3 has 16 amino acids. The V gene end was trimmed by 0 bases and the J gene end by 0 bases; junction bases not matched to a gene: 3. CDR3 nucleotides: TGTGCCAGCAGCTTGGCCAGCGGGAGGGCCTCCTACGAGCAGTACTTC. It yields the protein CASSLASGRASYEQYF.